Detailed here is one TCR beta chain. Its antigen remains unknown. At one end, the junction sequence differs from germline, possibly due to a read error. The V gene's germline CDR1 is SGHAT and CDR2 FQNNGV. This CDR3 comprises 12 residues. The data were produced by immunoSEQ multiplex PCR, yet TCRdb's version contains in-frame clones alone and is incomplete. The sample consists of 25,000 to 30,000 clones, roughly 80% of them appearing once. The data were taken from a study of graft-versus-host responses after intestinal transplantation. As for the study in general: Every recipient had anti-thymocyte globulin induction and two to three years of tacrolimus plus steroids. Study results and limitations: GvH clones detected in recipient marrow included some appearing first in ileum or blood. Peak GvH clone levels in circulation were associated with early post-transplant HvG declines.

This receptor was obtained from a human donor who received an intestinal transplant. This chain joins TRBV11-2 and TRBJ2-5; D not resolved. The sample in question was unstimulated CD4+ T cells sorted from spleen or lymph node cells, obtained before intestinal transplant. The CDR3 DNA follows: TGTGCCAGCAGCCTAGAAGAAGAGACCCAGTACTTC. Amino acid sequence: CASSLEEETQYF. Drawing the rest from reference TRBV11-2 and TRBJ2-5, the complete variable domain is EAGVAQSPRYKIIEKRQSVAFWCNPISGHATLYWYQQILGQGPKLLIQFQNNGVVDDSQLPKDRFSAERLKGVDSTLKIQPAKLEDSAVYLCASSLEEETQYFGPGTRLLVL.